This paragraph covers one T cell receptor (beta chain) sequence. Sequencing used immunoSEQ multiplex PCR; TCRdb keeps in-frame clones, though not all of them. In the table there are approximately 90,000 clones, around 84% of which are singletons. These data originate in a study of blood T cell repertoires in COVID-19. About the research overall: Samples representing acute and convalescent COVID-19 were sourced from the United States, Italy and Spain. Sources were T cells, B-cell-depleted T cells, or PBMCs; the material itself was cDNA or gDNA.

Source material: peripheral blood. The clonotype was recovered from a man aged 80 or over with acute or convalescent COVID-19.

The CDR3: CASRLAGRAGVEETQYF. The CDR3 DNA reads TGTGCAAGTCGCTTAGCCGGGAGAGCGGGAGTTGAAGAGACCCAGTACTTC. This chain connects TRBV12-2 to TRBJ2-5; the table's D gene call, TRBD2, was not cross checked with the DNA. TRBV12-2 is termed a pseudogene. This CDR3 contains 17 residues.